Presented here are 30 T cell receptor beta chains from one specimen sequenced in a study of cytomegalovirus exposure and HLA in healthy donors. Vbeta (60) and Jbeta (13) primers were used in the PCR. The repertoire was sequenced with immunoSEQ multiplex PCR; TCRdb's copy has only in-frame clones and lacks some. The sample holds 160,000 or so clones, roughly 80% seen once. The sample comprised PBMCs. These receptors were taken from a man aged 30-40 years in good health and CMV-seropositive.

This clone was recorded a few times. The chain uses TRBV5-4 and TRBJ1-4, with D possibly matching TRBD1 (5 bases). Trimming cost V 4 bases and J 5 bases, with 15 bases left between them. In germline, CDR1 is SGHNT, CDR2 YYREEE (reference sequence). CDR3 length: 15 amino acids. The DNA for the CDR3 is TGTGCCAGCAGCCTAACAGGTCTAGGGAATGAAAAACTGTTTTTT. As protein: CASSLTGLGNEKLFF.

This clone has just a few counts. The chain links TRBV19 to TRBJ2-3, with 7 nucleotides matching TRBD1. Looked up from germline, CDR1 is LNHDA and CDR2 is SQIVND (reference sequence). V dropped 6 bases and J dropped 0; count of bases not matched to a gene: 6. The CDR3 sequence is 15 residues long. CDR3 loop: CASSPDRVSTDTQYF. In DNA form, the CDR3 reads TGTGCCAGTAGCCCCGACAGGGTTAGCACAGATACGCAGTATTTT.

In its sample, this clone was seen once. The chain recombines TRBV28 with TRBJ2-7, with 8 bases aligning to TRBD1. This CDR3 has 15 residues. Germline V gene data show CDR1 as MDHEN and CDR2 as SYDVKM. V shed 6 bases, J shed 5 bases, and the junction held 12 bases outside the gene matches. CDR3 nucleotides: TGTGCCAGCAGGCAGGCCTCCAGGGGGCGCGACGAGCAGTACTTC. Residues: CASRQASRGRDEQYF.

This clone was seen only a few times. CDR3 in DNA: TGTGCCAGCACTAGGAACTATATCCTAGATCGGCAGTTCTTC. Encoded protein: CASTRNYILDRQFF. The chain uses TRBV9 and TRBJ2-1; D unclear. Germline V gene data show CDR1 as SGDLS and CDR2 as YYNGEE. V was pared by 6 bases and J by 12 bases, with 22 bases between. The CDR3 spans 14 residues. Full variable domain (outside the CDR3, taken from reference TRBV9 and TRBJ2-1): DSGVTQTPKHLITATGQRVTLRCSPRSGDLSVYWYQQSLDQGLQFLIQYYNGEERAKGNILERFSAQQFPDLHSELNLSSLELGDSALYFCASTRNYILDRQFFGPGTRLTVL.

The V and J genes are TRBV4-1 and TRBJ1-5; 10 bases are shared with TRBD1. Germline V gene sequence: CDR1 MGHRA, CDR2 YSYEKL. This CDR3 region has 13 residues. V trimming: 5 bases; J trimming: 7 bases; junction bases outside the gene matches: 2. The CDR3 bases are TGCGCCAGCAGCAGGGACAGGGGCCAGCCCCAGCATTTT. It codes for CASSRDRGQPQHF.

This clone was counted between two and nine times. The rearrangement joins TRBV5-1 to TRBJ2-2; 7 positions agree with TRBD2. This CDR3 region has 14 residues. V shed 1 base and J 5 bases; nucleotides not matched to a gene: 2. Germline V gene data show CDR1 as SGHRS and CDR2 as YFSETQ. The CDR3 here is CASSLFGGTGELFF. In nucleotides, the CDR3 is TGCGCCAGCAGCTTGTTCGGGGGGACCGGGGAGCTGTTTTTT.

The V call is TRBV19, the J call TRBJ1-5; D remains ambiguous. Trimming removed 0 bases at V and 1 base at J, with 4 bases between. The CDR3 totals 14 residues. Germline V CDR1 and CDR2: LNHDA, SQIVND (reference sequence). CDR3 sequence reads: CASSIDRSNQPQHF. CDR3 nucleotide sequence: TGTGCCAGTAGTATAGACAGGAGCAATCAGCCCCAGCATTTT.

This clone has only a few counts. The chain employs TRBV28 and TRBJ2-3; 8 bases line up with TRBD2. CDR3 length equals 16 residues. Per the germline V gene, CDR1 is MDHEN and CDR2 is SYDVKM. V gave up 3 bases and J gave up 2 bases; unmatched junction bases: 7. For the CDR3, the DNA is TGTGCCAGCAGTTTTGGAGCGGGGGTGTTCACAGATACGCAGTATTTT. Translation: CASSFGAGVFTDTQYF.

The rearrangement joins TRBV18 to TRBJ1-1; D unclear. CDR3 length: 14 amino acids. Germline loops: CDR1 KGHSH, CDR2 LQKENI. The germline V and J ends were trimmed by 3 bases and 2 bases, with 10 bases remaining between them. CDR3 DNA sequence: TGTGCCAGCTCACCCCGGGAGAGTAACACTGAAGCTTTCTTT. It yields the protein CASSPRESNTEAFF. The whole variable domain, remainder taken from reference TRBV18 and TRBJ1-1, is NAGVMQNPRHLVRRRGQEARLRCSPMKGHSHVYWYRQLPEEGLKFMVYLQKENIIDESGMPKERFSAEFPKEGPSILRIQQVVRGDSAAYFCASSPRESNTEAFFGQGTRLTVV.

The chain joins TRBV4-1 to TRBJ1-1; 9 nucleotides line up with TRBD1. The V and J ends lost 2 bases and 4 bases, in that order; junction bases with no gene match: 5. This CDR3 region has 15 residues. CDR1 is MGHRA, CDR2 YSYEKL, per germline. The CDR3 sequence: CASSQFSTGGTEAFF. The CDR3 DNA reads TGCGCCAGCAGCCAATTTTCGACAGGGGGCACTGAAGCTTTCTTT.

V usage is TRBV2 and J usage is TRBJ2-7, with D tentatively TRBD2 (5 bases). Germline values: CDR1 SNHLY, CDR2 FYNNEI. The germline V and J ends were trimmed by 6 bases and 0 bases, with 18 bases remaining between them. CDR3 length equals 16 residues. CDR3 DNA sequence: TGTGCCAGCAGCAAAGGAGAGGAGGTGAGCTCCTACGAGCAGTACTTC. Translation gives CASSKGEEVSSYEQYF.

The gene calls are TRBV30 and TRBJ2-7; no reliable D call. The CDR3 covers 12 residues. Germline V gene lookup returns CDR1 GTSNPN and CDR2 SVGIG (reference sequence). V gave up 2 bases and J gave up 6 bases, with 11 bases separating them. CDR3 nucleotides: TGTGCCTGGAGTCACGGTCCGATCGAGCAGTACTTC. It translates to CAWSHGPIEQYF.

This chain links TRBV6-5 with TRBJ2-5; 8 bases are a match to TRBD1. The CDR3 totals 15 residues. The trim removed 3 bases at V and 5 bases at J, leaving 8 bases unmatched. Germline V lookup: CDR1 MNHEY, CDR2 SVGAGI. CDR3 nucleotide sequence: TGTGCCAGCAGTTATTCCGGGACAGGCGTGGAGACCCAGTACTTC. This encodes CASSYSGTGVETQYF.

The chain links TRBV11-2 to TRBJ2-3; no clear D gene. The CDR3 spans 14 residues. V lost 4 bases, J lost 5 bases, and 13 bases lay in between. Germline V CDR1 and CDR2: SGHAT, FQNNGV. The CDR3 protein is CASSSRGEGDTQYF. The CDR3 bases are TGTGCCAGCAGCTCCAGAGGAGAAGGAGATACGCAGTATTTT.

This clone came up a few times. The rearrangement links TRBV6-5 to TRBJ1-5, with D perhaps TRBD1 (5 bases). This CDR3 spans 15 amino acids. CDR1 is MNHEY, CDR2 SVGAGI, per germline. V dropped 0 bases and J dropped 1 base, with 7 bases sitting between them. This CDR3 reads CASSYSGGSNQPQHF. In DNA form, the CDR3 reads TGTGCCAGCAGTTACTCCGGGGGGAGCAATCAGCCCCAGCATTTT.

The rearrangement links TRBV6-5 to TRBJ2-7; D possibly corresponds to TRBD2 (5 bases). V gave up 2 bases and J gave up 3 bases, with 8 bases separating them. Germline lookup yields CDR1 MNHEY and CDR2 SVGAGI. The CDR3 spans 13 residues. CDR3 region: CASSYEGFYEQYF. CDR3 DNA: TGTGCCAGCAGTTACGAGGGTTTCTACGAGCAGTACTTC.

The chain is built from TRBV7-9 and TRBJ2-7; tentatively, D is TRBD2 (7 bases). V was cut by 6 bases and J by 4 bases, with 19 bases left in between. Per the germline V gene, CDR1 is SEHNR and CDR2 is FQNEAQ (reference sequence). CDR3 length: 15 amino acids. As DNA, the CDR3 is TGTGCCAGCAGGGAAAGTGCAGGGGAGGGTTACGAGCAGTACTTC. This translates into CASRESAGEGYEQYF.

Notes on this clone: One end of the junction does not line up with germline, which may come from a read error. V usage is TRBV28 and J usage is TRBJ1-4, with D perhaps matching TRBD1 (5 bases). The CDR3 is made up of 15 amino acids. Germline V gene lookup returns CDR1 MDHEN and CDR2 SYDVKM. The CDR3 protein is CASSGGDAANENLFF. CDR3 nucleotides: TGTGCCAGCAGTGGGGGGGATGCGGCTAATGAAAATCTGTTTTTT.

The chain employs TRBV28 and TRBJ2-2, with unresolved D. The CDR3 is 15 residues long. The V end lost 7 bases, the J end lost 0 bases, and 12 bases lay between the germline ends. The germline V gene has CDR1 MDHEN and CDR2 SYDVKM. The CDR3 DNA reads as TGTGCCAGCACTCGTGCCAGCGCGAACACCGGGGAGCTGTTTTTT. Its translation is CASTRASANTGELFF.

This chain links TRBV7-8 with TRBJ2-1; D possibly corresponds to TRBD1 (6 bases). CDR1 SGHVS and CDR2 FQNEAQ come from the germline V gene. The CDR3 covers 14 residues. V shed 4 bases and J shed 7 bases, with 14 bases lying between them. CDR3 residues: CASSSRLGTNEQFF. As DNA, the CDR3 is TGTGCCAGCAGCTCCAGATTGGGGACAAATGAGCAGTTCTTC.

As to this clone: A read error may produce the germline difference seen at one junction end. V usage is TRBV4-1 and J usage is TRBJ2-7, with 12 bases identical to TRBD1. The CDR3 runs to 16 residues. Germline assignment: CDR1 MGHRA and CDR2 YSYEKL. CDR3 nucleotides: TGCGCCAACAGCCAAAATCGGGACAGGGGGCTTTACGAGCAGTACTTC. This sequence encodes CANSQNRDRGLYEQYF.

The chain combines TRBV7-8 with TRBJ2-1; D remains unclear. V shed 4 bases and J shed 3 bases, with 7 bases lying between them. Germline V CDR1 and CDR2: SGHVS, FQNEAQ. This CDR3 contains 13 residues. The CDR3 protein is CASSSSIYNEQFF. The CDR3 nucleotides are TGTGCCAGCAGCTCCTCTATCTACAATGAGCAGTTCTTC.

The rearrangement joins TRBV6-1 to TRBJ1-6; the D is unclear. Between the trimmed V and J ends, which lost 1 base and 7 bases, there was a span of 11 bases. The germline gives CDR1 MNHNS, CDR2 SASEGT. The length of the CDR3 is 15 residues. CDR3 coding DNA: TGTGCCAGCAGTGAAGTGCTTAATCAGAATTCACCCCTCCACTTT. It is translated as CASSEVLNQNSPLHF.

This clone occurred a few times. This chain connects TRBV7-9 to TRBJ2-7; no reliable D call. Trimming took off 0 bases at V and 1 base at J, with 7 bases between the two ends. The CDR3 is 14 residues long. The germline V gene encodes CDR1 SEHNR and CDR2 FQNEAQ (reference sequence). CDR3 residues: CASSLALQSYEQYF. DNA for the CDR3: TGTGCCAGCAGCTTAGCCTTACAGTCCTACGAGCAGTACTTC.

The chain uses TRBV18 and TRBJ1-4; D remains unclear. The V end lost 4 bases, the J end lost 3 bases, and 12 bases lay between the germline ends. CDR1 and CDR2 from the germline V gene are KGHSH and LQKENI. The CDR3 length is 15 residues. CDR3 bases: TGTGCCAGCTCACTACGGACGGAGGCTAATGAAAAACTGTTTTTT. Protein: CASSLRTEANEKLFF.

This chain uses TRBV10-3 with TRBJ2-1; 7 bases line up with TRBD1. V was pared by 10 bases and J by 0 bases, with 9 bases of the junction left unmatched. The CDR3 is 15 amino acids. Germline CDR1 reads ENHRY; CDR2 reads SYGVKD. The CDR3 sequence is CASSPGQNSYNEQFF. The CDR3 region has the DNA TGTGCCAGCTCTCCGGGACAGAACTCCTACAATGAGCAGTTCTTC.

CDR3 sequence (DNA): TGTGCCAGCAGCCCAAAGGGAGGGAGTAGCTATGGCTACACCTTC. Translating gives CASSPKGGSSYGYTF. The rearrangement uses TRBV7-3 and TRBJ1-2; no clear D. The CDR3 extends over 15 amino acids. Germline V gene data show CDR1 as SGHTA and CDR2 as FQGTGA. Trimming took off 5 bases at V and 4 bases at J, with 17 bases between the two ends.

A few counts support this clone. The J gene is TRBJ2-2, the V gene TRBV29-1; tentative D call: TRBD1 (5 bases). The ends were cut back, 3 bases at V and 7 bases at J, with 18 bases in the middle. CDR3 length equals 15 residues. The germline V gene has CDR1 SQVTM and CDR2 ANQGSEA. CDR3 region: CSVDTAQGSGGELFF. In nucleotides, the CDR3 is TGCAGCGTTGATACGGCCCAGGGTTCCGGCGGGGAGCTGTTTTTT.

V and J are TRBV4-1 and TRBJ2-5; 9 bases align to TRBD2. V lost 0 bases, J lost 5 bases, and 4 bases stayed unmatched. The germline gives CDR1 MGHRA, CDR2 YSYEKL. The CDR3 contains 15 residues. The CDR3 loop is CASSQDRTSVETQYF. The CDR3 DNA sequence: TGCGCCAGCAGCCAAGATAGGACTAGCGTCGAGACCCAGTACTTC.

This sequence joins TRBV15 and TRBJ1-1; D is ambiguous. This CDR3 contains 13 residues. Germline lookup yields CDR1 LNHNV and CDR2 YYDKDF (reference sequence). V gave up 3 bases and J gave up 5 bases, with 10 bases separating them. This CDR3 reads CATSRGGRTEAFF. The CDR3, as DNA: TGTGCCACCAGCAGGGGAGGAAGAACTGAAGCTTTCTTT.